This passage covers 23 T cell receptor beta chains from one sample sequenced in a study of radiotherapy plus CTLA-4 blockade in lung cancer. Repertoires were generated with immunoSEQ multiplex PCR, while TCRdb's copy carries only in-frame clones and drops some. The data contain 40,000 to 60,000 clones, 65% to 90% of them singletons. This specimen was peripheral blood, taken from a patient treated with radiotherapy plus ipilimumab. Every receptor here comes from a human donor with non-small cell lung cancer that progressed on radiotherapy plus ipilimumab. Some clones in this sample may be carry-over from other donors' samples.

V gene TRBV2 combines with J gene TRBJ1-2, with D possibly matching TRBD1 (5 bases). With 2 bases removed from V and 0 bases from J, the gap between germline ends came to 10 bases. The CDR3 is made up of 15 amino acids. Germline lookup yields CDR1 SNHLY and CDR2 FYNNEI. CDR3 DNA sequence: TGTGCCAGCAGTGAAATGACAGCCGCTAACTATGGCTACACCTTC. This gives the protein CASSEMTAANYGYTF. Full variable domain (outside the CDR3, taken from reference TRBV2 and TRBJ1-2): EPEVTQTPSHQVTQMGQEVILRCVPISNHLYFYWYRQILGQKVEFLVSFYNNEISEKSEIFDDQFSVERPDGSNFTLKIRSTKLEDSAMYFCASSEMTAANYGYTFGSGTRLTVV.

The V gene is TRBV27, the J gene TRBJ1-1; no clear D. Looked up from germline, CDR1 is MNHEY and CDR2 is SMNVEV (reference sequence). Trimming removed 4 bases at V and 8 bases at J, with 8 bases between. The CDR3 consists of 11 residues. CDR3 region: CASSSGFEAFF. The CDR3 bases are TGTGCCAGCAGTTCCGGTTTCGAAGCTTTCTTT.

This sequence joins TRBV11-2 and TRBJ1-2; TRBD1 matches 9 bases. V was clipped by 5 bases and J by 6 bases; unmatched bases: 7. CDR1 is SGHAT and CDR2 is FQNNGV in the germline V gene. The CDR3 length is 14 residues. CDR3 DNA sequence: TGTGCCAGCAGCCCCCTCCGGGACAGGGATGGCTACACCTTC. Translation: CASSPLRDRDGYTF.

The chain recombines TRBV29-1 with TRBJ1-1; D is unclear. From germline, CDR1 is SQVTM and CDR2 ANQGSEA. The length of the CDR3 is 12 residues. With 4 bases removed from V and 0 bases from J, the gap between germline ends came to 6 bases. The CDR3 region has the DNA TGCAGCGTTGGCCGGTTGAACACTGAAGCTTTCTTT. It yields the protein CSVGRLNTEAFF.

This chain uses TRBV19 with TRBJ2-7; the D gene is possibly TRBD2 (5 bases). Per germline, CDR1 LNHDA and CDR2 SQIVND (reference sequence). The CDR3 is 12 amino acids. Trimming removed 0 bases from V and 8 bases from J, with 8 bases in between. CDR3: CASSIDPGKQYF. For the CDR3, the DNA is TGTGCCAGTAGTATAGACCCCGGGAAGCAGTACTTC.

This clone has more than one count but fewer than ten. DNA for the CDR3: TGTGCCAGCAGCCAAACCCGGACAGGGGTAGATACGCAGTATTTT. This sequence encodes CASSQTRTGVDTQYF. V is TRBV4-2 and J is TRBJ2-3; TRBD1 matches at 9 bases. This CDR3 is 15 amino acids long. Unmatched junction bases numbered 5, after V lost 2 bases and J lost 5 bases. The germline V gene has CDR1 LGHNA and CDR2 YNFKEQ.

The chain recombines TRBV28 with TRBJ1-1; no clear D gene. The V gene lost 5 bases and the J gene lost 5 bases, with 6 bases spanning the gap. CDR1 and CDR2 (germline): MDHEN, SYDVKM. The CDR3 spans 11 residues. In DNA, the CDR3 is TGTGCCAGCAGTACTAATACTGAAGCTTTCTTT. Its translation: CASSTNTEAFF.

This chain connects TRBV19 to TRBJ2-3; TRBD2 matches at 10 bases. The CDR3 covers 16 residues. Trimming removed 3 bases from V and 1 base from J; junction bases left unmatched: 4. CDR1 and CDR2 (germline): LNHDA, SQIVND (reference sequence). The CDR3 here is CASSIVGLAGTDTQYF. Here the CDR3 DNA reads TGTGCCAGTAGTATCGTAGGACTAGCGGGCACAGATACGCAGTATTTT.

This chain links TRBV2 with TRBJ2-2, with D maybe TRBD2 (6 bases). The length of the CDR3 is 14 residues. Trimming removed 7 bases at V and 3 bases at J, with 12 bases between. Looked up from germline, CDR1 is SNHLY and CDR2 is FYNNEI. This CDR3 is CASNWDSDTGELFF. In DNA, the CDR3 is TGTGCCAGCAACTGGGACTCAGACACCGGGGAGCTGTTTTTT.

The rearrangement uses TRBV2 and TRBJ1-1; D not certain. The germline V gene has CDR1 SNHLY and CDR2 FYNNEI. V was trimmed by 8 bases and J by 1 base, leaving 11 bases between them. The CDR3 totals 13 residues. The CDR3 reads CASGNSQNTEAFF. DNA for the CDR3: TGTGCCAGCGGCAACAGCCAGAACACTGAAGCTTTCTTT.

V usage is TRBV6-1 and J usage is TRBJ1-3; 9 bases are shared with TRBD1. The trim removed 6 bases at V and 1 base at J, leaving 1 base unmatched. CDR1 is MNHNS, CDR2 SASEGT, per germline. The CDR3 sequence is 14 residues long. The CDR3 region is CASRDRGSGNTIYF. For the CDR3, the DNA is TGTGCCAGCAGGGACAGGGGATCTGGAAACACCATATATTTT.

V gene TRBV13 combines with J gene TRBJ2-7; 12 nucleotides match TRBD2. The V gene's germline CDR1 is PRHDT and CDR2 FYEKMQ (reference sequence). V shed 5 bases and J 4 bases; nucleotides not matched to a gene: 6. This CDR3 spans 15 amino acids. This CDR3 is CASSGRLAGVYEQYF. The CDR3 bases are TGTGCCAGCAGCGGGAGACTAGCGGGAGTTTACGAGCAGTACTTC.

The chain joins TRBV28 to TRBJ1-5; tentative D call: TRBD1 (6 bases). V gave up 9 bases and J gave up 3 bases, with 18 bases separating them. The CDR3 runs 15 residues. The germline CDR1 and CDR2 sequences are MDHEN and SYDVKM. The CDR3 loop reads CASYKKQGTNQPQHF. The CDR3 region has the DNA TGTGCCAGTTACAAGAAACAGGGAACCAATCAGCCCCAGCATTTT.

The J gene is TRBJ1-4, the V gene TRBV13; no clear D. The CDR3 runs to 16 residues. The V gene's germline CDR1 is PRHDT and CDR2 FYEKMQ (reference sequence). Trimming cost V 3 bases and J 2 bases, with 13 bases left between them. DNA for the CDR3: TGTGCCAGCAGCTTGAAGACGGGCGGGACTAATGAAAAACTGTTTTTT. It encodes CASSLKTGGTNEKLFF.

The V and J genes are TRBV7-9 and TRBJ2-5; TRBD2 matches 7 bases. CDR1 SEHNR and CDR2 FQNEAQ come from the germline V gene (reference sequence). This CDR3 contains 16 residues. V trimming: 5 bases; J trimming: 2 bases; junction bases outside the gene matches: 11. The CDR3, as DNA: TGTGCCAGCAGCCGCATATTTAGCGGGCTACAAGAGACCCAGTACTTC. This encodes CASSRIFSGLQETQYF.

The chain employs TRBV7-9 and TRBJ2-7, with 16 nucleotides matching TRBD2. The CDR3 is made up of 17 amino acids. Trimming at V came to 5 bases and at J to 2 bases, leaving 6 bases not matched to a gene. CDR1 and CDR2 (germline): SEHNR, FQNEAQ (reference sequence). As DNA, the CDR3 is TGTGCCAGCAGCCTGGGACTAGCGGGAGGGCCTGCCTACGAGCAGTACTTC. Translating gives CASSLGLAGGPAYEQYF.

The CDR3 is CASSQPGAGVEQYF. In nucleotides, the CDR3 is TGTGCCAGCAGCCAGCCCGGAGCGGGAGTCGAGCAGTACTTC. The V gene is TRBV7-2, the J gene TRBJ2-7; 8 bases line up with TRBD2. This CDR3 has 14 residues. Germline CDR1 is SGHTA and CDR2 is FQGNSA. After removal of 5 bases from V and 6 bases from J, the junction contained 9 bases not matched to a gene.

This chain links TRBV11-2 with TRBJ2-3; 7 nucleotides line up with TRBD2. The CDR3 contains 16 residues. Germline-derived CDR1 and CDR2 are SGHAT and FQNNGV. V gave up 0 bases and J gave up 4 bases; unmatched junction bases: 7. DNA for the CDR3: TGTGCCAGCAGCTTAGATCTAGATGCGGGGGCAGATACGCAGTATTTT. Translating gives CASSLDLDAGADTQYF.

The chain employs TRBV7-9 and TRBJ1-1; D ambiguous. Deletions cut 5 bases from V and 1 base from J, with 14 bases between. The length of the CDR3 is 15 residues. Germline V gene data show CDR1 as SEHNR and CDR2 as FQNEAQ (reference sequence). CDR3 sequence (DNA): TGTGCCAGCAGCCGCTCGGGGTACCAGAACACTGAAGCTTTCTTT. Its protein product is CASSRSGYQNTEAFF.

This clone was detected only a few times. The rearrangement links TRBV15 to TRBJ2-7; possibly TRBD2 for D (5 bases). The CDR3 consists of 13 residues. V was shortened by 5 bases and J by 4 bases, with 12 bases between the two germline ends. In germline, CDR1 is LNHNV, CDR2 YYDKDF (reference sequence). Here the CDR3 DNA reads TGTGCCACCAGCGGCCGGGATTCGTACGAGCAGTACTTC. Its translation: CATSGRDSYEQYF.

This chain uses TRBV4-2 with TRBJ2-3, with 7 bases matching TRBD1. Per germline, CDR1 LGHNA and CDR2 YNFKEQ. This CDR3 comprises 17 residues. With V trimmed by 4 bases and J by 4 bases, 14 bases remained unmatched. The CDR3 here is CASSRPRTGMVPDTQYF. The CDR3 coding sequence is TGTGCCAGCAGCCGTCCACGGACAGGTATGGTTCCAGATACGCAGTATTTT.

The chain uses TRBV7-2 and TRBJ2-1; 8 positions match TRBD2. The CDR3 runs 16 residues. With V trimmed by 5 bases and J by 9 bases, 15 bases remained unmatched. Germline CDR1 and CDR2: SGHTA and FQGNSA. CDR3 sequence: CASSDEASGSRGEQFF. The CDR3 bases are TGTGCCAGCAGCGACGAGGCTAGCGGGTCAAGGGGTGAGCAGTTCTTC.

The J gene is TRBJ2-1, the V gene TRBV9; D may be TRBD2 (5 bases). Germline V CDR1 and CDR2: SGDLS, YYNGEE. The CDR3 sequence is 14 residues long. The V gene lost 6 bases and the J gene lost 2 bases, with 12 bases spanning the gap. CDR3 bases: TGTGCCAGCAACGAGGGTAGCACCTACAATGAGCAGTTCTTC. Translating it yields CASNEGSTYNEQFF. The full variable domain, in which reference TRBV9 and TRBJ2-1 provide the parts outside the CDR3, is DSGVTQTPKHLITATGQRVTLRCSPRSGDLSVYWYQQSLDQGLQFLIQYYNGEERAKGNILERFSAQQFPDLHSELNLSSLELGDSALYFCASNEGSTYNEQFFGPGTRLTVL.